A single sample gave rise to the 19 T cell receptor beta chains below, sequenced in a study of tissue T cells after allogeneic stem cell transplantation. Assay: immunoSEQ multiplex PCR; the TCRdb copy retains only in-frame clones and omits some. Of 9,500 to 15,000 clones listed, around 70% were seen once; the top ten hold about an eighth. The sample was tissue from the right colon, taken at autopsy. The receptors here all came from a woman aged 18 to 50 with breast cancer.

The chain is built from TRBV30 and TRBJ2-2, with 9 bases that match TRBD1. Trimming at V came to 2 bases and at J to 3 bases, leaving 4 bases not matched to a gene. The germline V gene has CDR1 GTSNPN and CDR2 SVGIG (reference sequence). This CDR3 is 15 amino acids long. DNA for the CDR3: TGTGCCTGGAGTCGCGGACAGGGGCACACCGGGGAGCTGTTTTTT. It is translated as CAWSRGQGHTGELFF.

Of note for this clone: At one boundary the junction diverges from the germline segment, which might be a read error. This chain joins TRBV30 and TRBJ2-2; possibly TRBD1 for D (6 bases). The CDR3 is 15 amino acids. The germline gives CDR1 GTSNPN, CDR2 SVGIG (reference sequence). The CDR3 DNA follows: TGTGCCCGGAGTGCTCATAAACAGGGCTACGGGGAGCTGTTTTTT. It yields the protein CARSAHKQGYGELFF.

This clone has just one count. This rearrangement joins TRBV11-3 to TRBJ2-7, with D uncertain. Trimming cost V 2 bases and J 1 base, with 6 bases left between them. Germline CDR1 is SGHNT and CDR2 is YENEEA. This CDR3 is built from 13 residues. CDR3 bases: TGTGCCAGCAGCTTACAGGAGTCCTACGAGCAGTACTTC. Translating gives CASSLQESYEQYF.

DNA for the CDR3: TGTGCCAGCAGCTTAGCGACCGGGAGCCACAATGAGCAGTTCTTC. This gives the protein CASSLATGSHNEQFF. The chain links TRBV7-2 to TRBJ2-1; tentatively, D is TRBD2 (6 bases). The V end was cut by 0 bases, the J end by 5 bases, with 11 bases between. The CDR3 extends over 15 amino acids. Germline V gene data show CDR1 as SGHTA and CDR2 as FQGNSA.

This clone was detected only a few times. The V call is TRBV18, the J call TRBJ1-5; D remains unclear. The CDR3 loop spans 12 amino acids. Germline V lookup: CDR1 KGHSH, CDR2 LQKENI. V shed 4 bases and J shed 4 bases, with 5 bases lying between them. In nucleotides, the CDR3 is TGTGCCAGCTCACAGGAAAATCAGCCCCAGCATTTT. The encoded protein is CASSQENQPQHF.

The rearrangement uses TRBV19 and TRBJ1-5; no clear D. The V end lost 3 bases, the J end lost 6 bases, and 12 bases lay between the germline ends. Germline V CDR1 and CDR2: LNHDA, SQIVND (reference sequence). This CDR3 is built from 14 residues. The CDR3 here is CASSMSPGGQPQHF. The CDR3 nucleotides read TGTGCCAGTAGTATGTCGCCAGGAGGTCAGCCCCAGCATTTT.

The table lists this clone with a few counts. The rearrangement joins TRBV18 to TRBJ2-5; D is undetermined. Trimming took 1 base from V and 5 from J, leaving 11 bases between them. CDR3 length equals 14 residues. The germline gives CDR1 KGHSH, CDR2 LQKENI. CDR3 nucleotides: TGTGCCAGCTCACCACAAGGGCTTGGGGAGACCCAGTACTTC. The encoded protein is CASSPQGLGETQYF.

CDR3 nucleotide sequence: TGTGCCAGCAGCTTAATTCGGTATGAACAAGAGACCCAGTACTTC. This translates into CASSLIRYEQETQYF. V is TRBV7-2 and J is TRBJ2-5; unclear D gene. V lost 2 bases to trimming and J lost 2 bases, with 12 bases between them. Germline V CDR1 and CDR2: SGHTA, FQGNSA. This CDR3 spans 15 amino acids.

The chain combines TRBV27 with TRBJ2-7, with 7 positions matching TRBD2. Trimming at V came to 3 bases and at J to 5 bases, leaving 4 bases not matched to a gene. CDR3 size: 13 residues. Germline V gene lookup returns CDR1 MNHEY and CDR2 SMNVEV (reference sequence). The DNA for the CDR3 is TGTGCCAGCAGTTTGTTCCGGGGGGACGAGCAGTACTTC. This translates into CASSLFRGDEQYF.

V and J are TRBV10-3 and TRBJ1-1, with D possibly TRBD1 on 6 matching bases. CDR3 size: 17 residues. Germline V gives CDR1 ENHRY, CDR2 SYGVKD. Trimming took 6 bases from V and 0 from J, leaving 20 bases between them. CDR3 bases: TGTGCCATCAGGAGAATGGTCCCCGGACAGATGAACACTGAAGCTTTCTTT. Encoded protein: CAIRRMVPGQMNTEAFF.

V is TRBV4-2 and J is TRBJ1-4, with 7 bases that match TRBD1. The CDR3 is made up of 16 amino acids. The V gene end was trimmed by 0 bases and the J gene end by 4 bases; junction bases not matched to a gene: 5. Germline CDR1 is LGHNA and CDR2 is YNFKEQ. CDR3 sequence reads: CASSQEAGTVNEKLFF. CDR3 sequence (DNA): TGTGCCAGCAGCCAAGAAGCCGGGACAGTTAATGAAAAACTGTTTTTT.

This clone was picked up a small number of times. V is TRBV7-2 and J is TRBJ2-5, with D possibly TRBD2 on 6 matching bases. The length of the CDR3 is 16 residues. CDR1 and CDR2 (germline): SGHTA, FQGNSA. The V end was cut by 1 base, the J end by 7 bases, with 19 bases between. The CDR3 DNA sequence: TGTGCCAGCAGCTTAGGGAGGGGACTGGGATTGGGGACCCAGTACTTC. It encodes CASSLGRGLGLGTQYF.

The J gene is TRBJ2-1, the V gene TRBV7-2; D perhaps matches TRBD2 (5 bases). Between the trimmed V and J ends, which lost 1 base and 0 bases, there was a span of 16 bases. Germline CDR1 SGHTA, CDR2 FQGNSA. CDR3 length: 18 amino acids. CDR3 loop: CASSLVLFGGGSYNEQFF. The CDR3 region has the DNA TGTGCCAGCAGCTTAGTTCTATTCGGCGGAGGCTCCTACAATGAGCAGTTCTTC.

Points on this clone: Other DNA sequences from this sample encode an identical CDR3 as well. The chain links TRBV20-1 to TRBJ2-5, with D hard to call. Deletions cut 2 bases from V and 5 bases from J, with 6 bases between. This CDR3 is built from 11 residues. Germline V lookup: CDR1 DFQATT, CDR2 SNEGSKA (reference sequence). CDR3: CSARPLETQYF. As DNA, the CDR3 is TGCAGTGCTAGACCGCTGGAGACCCAGTACTTC.

This CDR3 reads CASSLEEGQPQHF. DNA of the CDR3: TGTGCCAGCAGCTTAGAGGAAGGTCAGCCCCAGCATTTT. The chain carries TRBV7-9 and TRBJ1-5; D gene unclear. The germline V gene has CDR1 SEHNR and CDR2 FQNEAQ (reference sequence). There are 13 residues in the CDR3. The V end lost 1 base, the J end lost 6 bases, and 7 bases lay between the germline ends.

This chain uses TRBV28 with TRBJ1-2; D unresolved. CDR1 and CDR2 (germline): MDHEN, SYDVKM. The germline V and J ends were trimmed by 5 bases and 3 bases, with 13 bases remaining between them. The CDR3 is 14 residues long. CDR3 residues: CASSPYPPYYGYTF. CDR3 nucleotide sequence: TGTGCCAGCAGTCCCTATCCCCCATACTATGGCTACACCTTC.

This clone was picked up a small number of times. This sequence joins TRBV11-2 and TRBJ1-4; maybe TRBD1 (6 bases). This CDR3 region has 12 residues. The V and J ends lost 5 bases and 7 bases respectively, with 8 bases between them. The germline V gene has CDR1 SGHAT and CDR2 FQNNGV. CDR3 nucleotide sequence: TGTGCCAGCAGCCCGGGGGCTGAAAAACTGTTTTTT. It specifies CASSPGAEKLFF.

The gene calls are TRBV1 and TRBJ2-7. TRBV1 is an annotated pseudogene. CDR3 length: 12 amino acids. The DNA for the CDR3 is TGCACCGAAAGGGGGGCGGGCCACGAGCAGTACTTC. Amino acids: CTERGAGHEQYF.

The chain recombines TRBV7-2 with TRBJ1-1; 7 bases align to TRBD1. Germline CDR1 reads SGHTA; CDR2 reads FQGNSA. The CDR3 totals 14 residues. The V and J ends lost 5 bases and 1 base, in that order; junction bases with no gene match: 4. CDR3 protein: CASSVRGTNTEAFF. For the CDR3, the DNA is TGTGCCAGCAGCGTCAGGGGGACGAACACTGAAGCTTTCTTT.